This T cell receptor (beta chain) is from a study of beta chain features in type 1 diabetes (dated by TCRdb to 2017 to 2018). About the study as a whole: Patients and healthy donors did not differ in mean age, gender distribution, total cell number or subset yield. Across all samples, about 110 million sorted cells were examined, and cell number per subset correlated strongly with RNA yield. The study compared TCRB repertoires of sorted circulating CD4+ T cell subsets between recently diagnosed type 1 diabetes patients and matched healthy donors. Whereas all 30 or so donors provided naive and central memory subsets, regulatory and stem cell-like memory subsets were isolated from just 8 patients and roughly 8 healthy donors. Overall study outcomes, separate from this receptor: Sequencing cDNA rather than genomic DNA could over-represent highly expressing activated cells, although activation and CD3 levels did not differ between groups. In all four CD4+ subsets, TCRB CDR3 length was moderately but significantly shorter in type 1 diabetes patients. PCR may preferentially amplify shorter templates, but because patient and control samples were amplified and corrected together, any resulting skew would affect both groups equally. At VDJ recombination sites, type 1 diabetes patients had fewer insertions and more deleted nucleotides, which implies abnormalities in thymic rearrangement. Naive, central memory and regulatory TCRB repertoires appeared to be more similar among patients than among healthy donors. Only small numbers of individuals were included in the HLA sub-analyses, which left unresolved whether HLA type had any influence on TCRB rearrangement.

Trimming at the junction amounts to 3 bases on V and 0 bases on J, and the germline ends lie 9 bases apart. The germline V gene (reference sequence) supplies CDR1 GTSNPN and CDR2 SVGIG. The cysteine opens and the phenylalanine closes a CDR3 of 14 amino acids. The only DNA kept is the CDR3, 42 bases in frame from the first base. To note about this clone: Its antigen is still unknown. No qualities accompany the bases; no much larger clone lies one base away.

All of the isolated RNA was reverse transcribed with the High Capacity cDNA Reverse Transcription Kit, so expressed TCRB transcripts were sequenced. Deep immunoSEQ sequencing was applied to naive, central memory and regulatory T cell samples, giving an average of about 3.4 million total reads per sample. Sorted cells were lysed in RLT buffer, and RNA was extracted using DNase-treated RNeasy Micro or Mini kits according to cell number. Each cell subset was processed on its own to prevent cross-contamination, while patient and healthy donor samples were processed together. The immunoSEQ multiplex PCR was used to amplify TCRB sequences from cDNA, generating 87-bp fragments that spanned the CDR3 region. Sequencing of the amplicons was done on the Illumina HiSeq platform. The authors' pipeline ran thus. Synthetic template baselines were used to correct PCR bias computationally, reads within Hamming distance 2 were collapsed, and singletons that could not be merged were discarded. Reads were aligned to IMGT to assign V, D and J genes, CDR3 length, and insertions or deletions at six rearrangement sites. Within each subset, clonotype counts were normalized to the number of sorted cells before true diversity and Gini coefficients were calculated with the tcR R package. The overlap coefficient, calculated on TCRB nucleotide sequences, was used to measure repertoire sharing. Out-of-frame TCRB sequences from naive cells were analyzed as a proxy for the pre-selection repertoire. TCRdb retrieved this table from immuneACCESS and kept in-frame rearrangements only. Not all clones are present; in checked studies, unresolved V genes account for under half, and no reason is known for the remainder. V and J calls and clone size come straight from that table; D and trimming were deduced from the DNA. The sample table shows 150,000 to 200,000 clones, and roughly 65% are seen once. Together, the top ten hold under 0.1% of the sample.

Each donor gave one peripheral blood draw, averaging approximately 120 mL, which was collected into heparinised tubes. Naive, central memory, regulatory and stem cell-like memory CD4+ T cells were sorted on a BD FACSAria II using a panel including CD45RO, CCR7, CD25, CD127, CD95 and CD27. All sorted populations exceeded 95% purity. PBMCs were isolated right away by Lymphoprep density gradient centrifugation and were stained directly, without culture. So that batch effects would be minimized, each experiment stained and sorted samples in pairs, pairing one healthy donor with one patient. The source is a man younger than 40 with type 1 diabetes. The chain is encoded by TRBV30 joined to TRBJ1-3; no D gene can be assigned with confidence. Sequencing input: naive CD4+ T cells from blood. The cell subset or site label here, explained by the study, means: true naive CD4+ T cells. The CDR3 is CAWRPPPSGNTIYF. The nucleotides read TGTGCCTGGAGACCACCCCCCTCTGGAAACACCATATATTTT. The full variable domain, completed from the reference TRBV30 and TRBJ1-3 proteins outside the CDR3, reads SQTIHQWPATLVQPVGSPLSLECTVEGTSNPNLYWYRQAAGRGLQLLFYSVGIGQISSEVPQNLSASRPQDRQFILSSKKLLLSDSGFYLCAWRPPPSGNTIYFGEGSWLTVV.